What follows describes a single T cell receptor beta chain. The sample is drawn from a study of cytomegalovirus exposure and HLA in healthy donors. The germline V gene encodes CDR1 GTSNPN and CDR2 SVGIG (reference sequence). Trimming took off 0 bases at V and 7 bases at J, with 12 bases between the two ends. The CDR3 consists of 14 residues. The PCR was carried out with 60 Vbeta primers and 13 Jbeta primers. Libraries were prepared by immunoSEQ multiplex PCR; TCRdb keeps only in-frame clonotypes and omits some of them. The sample shows about 160,000 clones, 65% to 80% of them seen only once. This chain joins TRBV30 and TRBJ1-4; D may be TRBD1 (6 bases). Sequencing was done on a sample of PBMCs. The clonotype originates from a female donor in good health and CMV-seronegative. In DNA, the CDR3 is TGTGCCTGGAGTGTAGGGCAGGGGTCTGAAAAACTGTTTTTT. Protein product: CAWSVGQGSEKLFF.